The clone carrying this T cell receptor (beta chain) was seen only a few times. The data were obtained in a study of T cells in Graves' hyperthyroidism and ophthalmopathy. Authors of the study amplified TCR beta CDR3 regions from RNA transcripts. The HTBI primer set drove a first-round RT-PCR of the TCR CDR3. TCRdb independently ran MiXCR on the multiplex PCR reads; one entry per CDR3 protein. Altogether approximately 400,000 distinct CDR3 sequences are present, more than 12% being singletons, with the ten largest covering about 31%. The ends were cut back, 2 bases at V and 7 bases at J, with 15 bases in the middle. The CDR3 runs to 14 residues. Germline assignment: CDR1 SGHAT and CDR2 FQNNGV. A lack of ophthalmopathy progression within 18 months defined stable Graves' hyperthyroidism. Diagnosing involved the use of clinical symptoms, serum thyroxine and TRAb, thyroid ultrasound and orbital computed tomography.

The V gene is TRBV11-2, the J gene TRBJ2-7, with D perhaps TRBD2 (5 bases). Sequencing was carried out using blood. This clonotype was sampled from a woman younger than 45 with Graves' hyperthyroidism. CDR3 coding DNA: TGTGCCAGCAGCTTACTCCTAGGCACGGGGGAGCAGTACTTC. Amino acids: CASSLLLGTGEQYF. The full variable domain, with the rest looked up from reference TRBV11-2 and TRBJ2-7, is EAGVAQSPRYKIIEKRQSVAFWCNPISGHATLYWYQQILGQGPKLLIQFQNNGVVDDSQLPKDRFSAERLKGVDSTLKIQPAKLEDSAVYLCASSLLLGTGEQYFGPGTRLTVT.